The clone carrying this T cell receptor (beta chain) was detected many times. Described time point: patch test 2, 6 weeks after DPC sensitization. Treatment indicated: therapeutic diphenylcyclopropenone sensitization with weekly scalp DPC. Sample donors consisted of patients with alopecia, aged 18 to 70 years, who were suitable for DPC. Trimming cost V 1 base and J 7 bases; bases outside gene matches: 7. CDR3 size: 14 residues. Per the germline V gene, CDR1 is DFQATT and CDR2 is SNEGSKA (reference sequence). The data are from a study of human T cells and chemical hapten exposure. Study-level information: The study sensitized with 2% DPC on a 2 cm by 2 cm patch of upper inner arm skin.

Unique molecular identifiers were attached to individual cDNA molecules within the library. TCRdb reprocessed the RACE reads with MiXCR, giving one entry per CDR3 protein. Here the sample spans about 95,000 distinct CDR3 sequences, 11% being singletons. The TCR originated in a woman aged 40 to 50 with alopecia areata. Some clones in this sample may be carry-over from other donors' samples. The chain links TRBV20-1 to TRBJ2-1; TRBD2 matches 7 bases. Specimen: whole blood, collected in connection with sensitization to the hapten diphenylcyclopropenone (DPC). CDR3 region: CSARGEGPGNEQFF. CDR3 bases: TGCAGTGCTAGAGGGGAGGGCCCTGGGAATGAGCAGTTCTTC.